This T cell receptor (beta chain) was sequenced during a study of blood T cell repertoires in COVID-19. The method was immunoSEQ multiplex PCR; TCRdb's version includes in-frame clones alone and lacks a portion of them. The data hold about 330,000 clones, with 92% observed a single time. Trimming left V 6 bases short and J 10 bases short, with 18 bases between. The CDR3 extends over 14 amino acids. Germline loops: CDR1 MDHEN, CDR2 SYDVKM. The sample was PBMCs or T cells enriched from blood (not recorded which). This chain joins TRBV28 and TRBJ1-4, with D uncertain. The receptor was isolated from a woman in her twenties or thirties who had recovered from COVID-19. CDR3 nucleotides: TGTGCCAGCAGGCTCGACACGGACTCCCCAAAACTGTTTTTT. This gives the protein CASRLDTDSPKLFF.